The source of this T cell receptor beta chain is a study of T cell responses to AZD1222 COVID-19 vaccine. At the level of the study: Whether given at about 4 or about 12 weeks, second doses were pooled.

Study results and caveats: Donors, mostly white British, included more females; clonal diversity was possibly underestimated. There were repertoire samples only from the period after the peak T cell response.

Method: immunoSEQ multiplex PCR; TCRdb's copy keeps in-frame clones and lacks some. The repertoire holds around 140,000 clones, with about 93% as singletons. Between the trimmed V and J ends, which lost 2 bases and 5 bases, there was a span of 16 bases. This CDR3 region has 16 residues. The germline CDR1 and CDR2 sequences are SGHNT and YENEEA. A note on this clone: Its specificity is unknown.

The chain uses TRBV11-3 and TRBJ1-5; the D is unclear. The input for sequencing was peripheral blood, taken on day 0 of AZD1222 vaccination. This TCR derives from an adult in good health. CDR3 DNA: TGTGCCAGCAGCTTAACAGCGAAGTTTGGTCATCAGCCCCAGCATTTT. This encodes CASSLTAKFGHQPQHF.